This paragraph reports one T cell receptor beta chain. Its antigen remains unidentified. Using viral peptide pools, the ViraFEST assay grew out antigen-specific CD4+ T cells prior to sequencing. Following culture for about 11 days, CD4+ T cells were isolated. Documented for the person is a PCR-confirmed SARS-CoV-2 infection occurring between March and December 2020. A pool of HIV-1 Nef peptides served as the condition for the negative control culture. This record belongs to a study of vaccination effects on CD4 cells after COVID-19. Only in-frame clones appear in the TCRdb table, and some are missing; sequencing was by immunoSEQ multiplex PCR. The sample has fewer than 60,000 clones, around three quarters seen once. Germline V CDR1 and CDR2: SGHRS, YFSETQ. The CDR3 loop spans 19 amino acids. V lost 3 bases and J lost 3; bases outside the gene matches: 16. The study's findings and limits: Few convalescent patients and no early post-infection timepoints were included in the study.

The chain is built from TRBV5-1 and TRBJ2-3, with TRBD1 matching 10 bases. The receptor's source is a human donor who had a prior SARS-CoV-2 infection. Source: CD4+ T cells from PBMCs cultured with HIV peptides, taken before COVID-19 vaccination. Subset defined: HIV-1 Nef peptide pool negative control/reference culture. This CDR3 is CASSYGQGVYTPPTDTQYF. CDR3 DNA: TGCGCCAGCAGCTACGGACAGGGGGTTTATACGCCCCCAACAGATACGCAGTATTTT. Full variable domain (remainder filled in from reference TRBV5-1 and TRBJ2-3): KAGVTQTPRYLIKTRGQQVTLSCSPISGHRSVSWYQQTPGQGLQFLFEYFSETQRNKGNFPGRFSGRQFSNSRSEMNVSTLELGDSALYLCASSYGQGVYTPPTDTQYFGPGTRLTVL.